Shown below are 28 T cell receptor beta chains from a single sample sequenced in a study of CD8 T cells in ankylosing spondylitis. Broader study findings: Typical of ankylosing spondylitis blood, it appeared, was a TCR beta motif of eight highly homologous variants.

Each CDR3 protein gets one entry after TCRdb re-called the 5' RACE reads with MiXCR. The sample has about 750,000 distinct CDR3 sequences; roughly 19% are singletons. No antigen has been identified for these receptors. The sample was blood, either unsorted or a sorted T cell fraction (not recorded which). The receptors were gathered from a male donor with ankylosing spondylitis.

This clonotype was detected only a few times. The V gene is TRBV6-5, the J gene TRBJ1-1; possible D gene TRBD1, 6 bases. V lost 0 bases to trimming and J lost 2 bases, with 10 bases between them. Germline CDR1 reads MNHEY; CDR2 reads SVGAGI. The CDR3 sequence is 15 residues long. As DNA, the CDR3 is TGTGCCAGCAGTTACTCGGCACAGGGAAACACTGAAGCTTTCTTT. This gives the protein CASSYSAQGNTEAFF.

For the CDR3, the DNA is TGCGCCAGCAGCCAAGGACAGTTGGGCAATCAGCCCCAGCATTTT. Translating gives CASSQGQLGNQPQHF. The gene calls are TRBV4-1 and TRBJ1-5; possibly TRBD1 for D (5 bases). V lost 1 base, J lost 2 bases, and 9 bases lay in between. Germline CDR1 MGHRA, CDR2 YSYEKL. The CDR3 covers 15 residues.

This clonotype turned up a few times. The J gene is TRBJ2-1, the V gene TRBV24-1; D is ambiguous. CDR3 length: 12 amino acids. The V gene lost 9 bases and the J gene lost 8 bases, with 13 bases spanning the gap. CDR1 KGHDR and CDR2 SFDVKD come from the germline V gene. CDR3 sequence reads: CATEADSDEQFF. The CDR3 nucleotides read TGTGCCACCGAGGCTGACTCCGATGAGCAGTTCTTC.

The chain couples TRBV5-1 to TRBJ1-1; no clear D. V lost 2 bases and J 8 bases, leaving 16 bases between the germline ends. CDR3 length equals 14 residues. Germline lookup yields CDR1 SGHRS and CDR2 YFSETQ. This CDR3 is CASSLLGETGEAFF. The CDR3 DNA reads TGCGCCAGCAGCTTACTCGGGGAAACGGGCGAAGCTTTCTTT.

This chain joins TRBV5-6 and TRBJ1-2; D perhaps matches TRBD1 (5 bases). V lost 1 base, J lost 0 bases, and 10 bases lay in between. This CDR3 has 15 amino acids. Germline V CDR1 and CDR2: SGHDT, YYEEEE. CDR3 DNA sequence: TGTGCCAGCAGCTTGATCGCAGGGCCTAACTATGGCTACACCTTC. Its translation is CASSLIAGPNYGYTF.

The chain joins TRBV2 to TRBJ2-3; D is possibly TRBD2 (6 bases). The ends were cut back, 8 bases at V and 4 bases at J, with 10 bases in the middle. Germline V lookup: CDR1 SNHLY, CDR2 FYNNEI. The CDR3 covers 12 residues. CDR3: CASGGTADTQYF. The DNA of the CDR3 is TGTGCCAGCGGAGGGACGGCAGATACGCAGTATTTT.

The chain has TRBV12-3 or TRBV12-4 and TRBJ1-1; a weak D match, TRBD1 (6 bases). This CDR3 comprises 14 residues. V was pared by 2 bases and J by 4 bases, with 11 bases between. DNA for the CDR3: TGTGCCAGCAGTTTATCCAGGGGAAGCACTGAAGCTTTCTTT. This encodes CASSLSRGSTEAFF.

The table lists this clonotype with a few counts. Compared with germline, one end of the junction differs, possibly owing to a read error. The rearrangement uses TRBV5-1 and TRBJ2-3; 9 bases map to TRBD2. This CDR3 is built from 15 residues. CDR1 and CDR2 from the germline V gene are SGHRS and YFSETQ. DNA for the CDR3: TGCGCCAGCAGTTTGGCTAGCGGGGCATCAGATACGCAGTATTTT. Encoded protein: CASSLASGASDTQYF.

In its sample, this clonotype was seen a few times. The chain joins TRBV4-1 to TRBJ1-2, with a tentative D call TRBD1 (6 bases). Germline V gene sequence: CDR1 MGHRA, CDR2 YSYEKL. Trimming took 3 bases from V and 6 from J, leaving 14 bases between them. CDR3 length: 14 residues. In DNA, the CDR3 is TGCGCCAGCAGCCAGCCCCGGCAGGGGAATGGCTACACCTTC. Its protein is CASSQPRQGNGYTF.

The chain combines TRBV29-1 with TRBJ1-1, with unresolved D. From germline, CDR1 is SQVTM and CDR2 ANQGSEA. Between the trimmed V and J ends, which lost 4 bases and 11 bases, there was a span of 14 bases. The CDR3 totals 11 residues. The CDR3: CSVGGPSGAFF. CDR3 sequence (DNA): TGCAGCGTTGGAGGACCATCTGGGGCTTTCTTT.

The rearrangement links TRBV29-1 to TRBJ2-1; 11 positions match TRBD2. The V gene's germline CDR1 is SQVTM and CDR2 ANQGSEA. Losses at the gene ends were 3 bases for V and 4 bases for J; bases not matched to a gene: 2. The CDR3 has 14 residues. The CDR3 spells CSVEGLADYNEQFF. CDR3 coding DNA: TGCAGCGTTGAGGGACTAGCGGATTACAATGAGCAGTTCTTC.

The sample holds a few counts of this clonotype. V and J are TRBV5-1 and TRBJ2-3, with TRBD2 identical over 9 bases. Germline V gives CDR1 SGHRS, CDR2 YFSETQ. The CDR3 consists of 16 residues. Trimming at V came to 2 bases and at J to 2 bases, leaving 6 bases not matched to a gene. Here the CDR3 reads CASSFSPSGATDTQYF. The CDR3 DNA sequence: TGCGCCAGCAGCTTCAGTCCTAGCGGGGCCACAGATACGCAGTATTTT.

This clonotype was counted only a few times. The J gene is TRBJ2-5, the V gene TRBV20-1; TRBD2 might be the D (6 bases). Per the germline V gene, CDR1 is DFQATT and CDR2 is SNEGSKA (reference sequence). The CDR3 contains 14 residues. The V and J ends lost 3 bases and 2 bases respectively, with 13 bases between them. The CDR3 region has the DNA TGCAGTGCTAGGACGGGGGAAAAACAAGAGACCCAGTACTTC. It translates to CSARTGEKQETQYF.

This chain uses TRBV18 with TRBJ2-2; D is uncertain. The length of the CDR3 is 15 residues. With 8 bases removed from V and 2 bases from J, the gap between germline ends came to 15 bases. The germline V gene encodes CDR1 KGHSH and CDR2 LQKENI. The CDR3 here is CASMRSGTNTGELFF. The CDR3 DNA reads TGTGCCAGCATGCGGTCCGGAACCAACACCGGGGAGCTGTTTTTT.

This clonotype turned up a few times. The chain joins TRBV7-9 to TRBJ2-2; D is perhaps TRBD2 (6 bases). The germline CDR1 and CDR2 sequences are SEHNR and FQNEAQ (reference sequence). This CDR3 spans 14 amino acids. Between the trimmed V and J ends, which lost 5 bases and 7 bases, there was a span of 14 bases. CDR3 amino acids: CASSQRDSLGELFF. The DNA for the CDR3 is TGTGCCAGCAGCCAACGGGACTCGCTCGGGGAGCTGTTTTTT.

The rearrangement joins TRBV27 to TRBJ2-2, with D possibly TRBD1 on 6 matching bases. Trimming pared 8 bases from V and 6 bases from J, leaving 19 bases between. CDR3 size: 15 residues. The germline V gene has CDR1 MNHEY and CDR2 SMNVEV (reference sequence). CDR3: CASLRTVFGAGELFF. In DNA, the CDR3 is TGTGCCAGCCTTCGGACAGTCTTCGGGGCCGGGGAGCTGTTTTTT.

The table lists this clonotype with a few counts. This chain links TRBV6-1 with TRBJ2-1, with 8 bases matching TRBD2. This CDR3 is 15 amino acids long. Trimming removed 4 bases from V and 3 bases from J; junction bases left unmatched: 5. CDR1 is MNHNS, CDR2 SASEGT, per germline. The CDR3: CASSGFLAGYNEQFF. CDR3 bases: TGTGCCAGCAGTGGGTTCCTAGCGGGCTACAATGAGCAGTTCTTC.

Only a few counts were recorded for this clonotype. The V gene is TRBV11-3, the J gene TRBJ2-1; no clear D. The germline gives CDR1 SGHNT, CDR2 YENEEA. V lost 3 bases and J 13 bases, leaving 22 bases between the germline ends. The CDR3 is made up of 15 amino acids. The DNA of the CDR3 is TGTGCCAGCAGCTTCGGATATGCTCCTCACAACACACAGTTCTTC. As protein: CASSFGYAPHNTQFF.

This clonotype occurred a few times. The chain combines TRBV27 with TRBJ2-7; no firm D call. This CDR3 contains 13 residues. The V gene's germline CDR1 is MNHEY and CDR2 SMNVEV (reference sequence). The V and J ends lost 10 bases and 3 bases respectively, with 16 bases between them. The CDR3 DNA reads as TGTGCCAAAAAACACACACTGGACTACGAGCAGTACTTC. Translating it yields CAKKHTLDYEQYF.

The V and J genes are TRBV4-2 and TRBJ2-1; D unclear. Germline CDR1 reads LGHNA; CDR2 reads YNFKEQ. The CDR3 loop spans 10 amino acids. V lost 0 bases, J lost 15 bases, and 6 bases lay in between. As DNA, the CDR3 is TGTGCCAGCAGCCAAGACTTCGTGTTCTTC. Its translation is CASSQDFVFF.

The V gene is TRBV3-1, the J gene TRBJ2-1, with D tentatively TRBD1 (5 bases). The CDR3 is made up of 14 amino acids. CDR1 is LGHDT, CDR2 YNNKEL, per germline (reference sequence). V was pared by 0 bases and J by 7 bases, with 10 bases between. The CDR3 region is CASSQDWGPNEQFF. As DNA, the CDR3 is TGTGCCAGCAGCCAAGATTGGGGCCCAAATGAGCAGTTCTTC.

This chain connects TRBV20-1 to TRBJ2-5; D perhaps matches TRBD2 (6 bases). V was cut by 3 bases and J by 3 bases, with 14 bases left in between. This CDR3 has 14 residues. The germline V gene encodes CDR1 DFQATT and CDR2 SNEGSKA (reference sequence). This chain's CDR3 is CSASAGKGKETQYF. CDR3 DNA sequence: TGCAGTGCTAGCGCGGGGAAGGGGAAAGAGACCCAGTACTTC.

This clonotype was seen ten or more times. The CDR3 nucleotides are TGCAGTGTCCTTCCCCTGGACACCAACAAAAACATTCAGTACTTC. It yields the protein CSVLPLDTNKNIQYF. The chain combines TRBV20-1 with TRBJ2-4; tentatively, D is TRBD1 (5 bases). This CDR3 region has 15 residues. Germline CDR1 and CDR2: DFQATT and SNEGSKA (reference sequence). V was shortened by 7 bases and J by 3 bases, with 19 bases between the two germline ends.

CDR3 residues: CATSRDWGGGEQFF. In DNA form, the CDR3 reads TGTGCCACCAGCAGAGATTGGGGCGGGGGTGAGCAGTTCTTC. The V call is TRBV15, the J call TRBJ2-1, with 7 bases lining up with TRBD2. This CDR3 region has 14 residues. The V segment lost 0 bases and the J segment 9 bases; nucleotides outside the gene matches: 5. Looked up from germline, CDR1 is LNHNV and CDR2 is YYDKDF (reference sequence).

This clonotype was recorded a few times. The CDR3 spells CASSLVLQSRNRSYNEQFF. The CDR3 DNA reads as TGTGCCAGCAGCTTAGTTCTACAATCGCGAAATCGATCCTACAATGAGCAGTTCTTC. The gene calls are TRBV11-1 and TRBJ2-1; no reliable D call. The length of the CDR3 is 19 residues. The germline V gene encodes CDR1 SGHAT and CDR2 FQDESV (reference sequence). V lost 1 base and J 1 base, leaving 20 bases between the germline ends.

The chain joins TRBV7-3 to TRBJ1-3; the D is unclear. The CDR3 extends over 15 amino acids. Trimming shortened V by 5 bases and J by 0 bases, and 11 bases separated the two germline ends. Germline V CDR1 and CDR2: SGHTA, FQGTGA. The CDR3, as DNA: TGTGCCAGCAGCGAAATAGGGTTCTCTGGAAACACCATATATTTT. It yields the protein CASSEIGFSGNTIYF.

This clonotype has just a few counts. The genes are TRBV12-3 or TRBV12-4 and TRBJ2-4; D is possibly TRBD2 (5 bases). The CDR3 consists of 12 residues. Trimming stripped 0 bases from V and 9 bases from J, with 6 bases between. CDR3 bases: TGTGCCAGCAGTTTAGCGGGGAGCATTCAGTACTTC. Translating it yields CASSLAGSIQYF.

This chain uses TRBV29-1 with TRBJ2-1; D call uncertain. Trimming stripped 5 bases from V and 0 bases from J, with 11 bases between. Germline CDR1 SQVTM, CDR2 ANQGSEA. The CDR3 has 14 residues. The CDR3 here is CSVPNKSSYNEQFF. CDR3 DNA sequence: TGCAGCGTTCCCAATAAAAGCTCCTACAATGAGCAGTTCTTC.